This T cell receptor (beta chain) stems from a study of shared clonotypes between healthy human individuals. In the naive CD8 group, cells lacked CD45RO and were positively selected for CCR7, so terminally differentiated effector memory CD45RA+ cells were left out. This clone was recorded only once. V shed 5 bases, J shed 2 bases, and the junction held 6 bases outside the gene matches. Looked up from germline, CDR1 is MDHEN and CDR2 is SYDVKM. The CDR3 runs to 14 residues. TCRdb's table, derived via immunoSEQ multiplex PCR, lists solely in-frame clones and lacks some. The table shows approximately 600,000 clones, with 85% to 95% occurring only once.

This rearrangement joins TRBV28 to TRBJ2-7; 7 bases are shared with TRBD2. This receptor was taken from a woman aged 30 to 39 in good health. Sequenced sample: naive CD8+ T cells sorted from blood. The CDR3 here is CASSSGMGPYEQYF. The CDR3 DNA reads TGTGCCAGCAGTAGCGGGATGGGCCCCTACGAGCAGTACTTC.